This T cell receptor beta chain comes out of a study of T-cell reconstitution after alpha-beta-depleted transplantation in children. This clonotype was counted only a few times. Germline lookup yields CDR1 MDHEN and CDR2 SYDVKM. The CDR3 spans 13 residues. Trimming cost V 2 bases and J 4 bases, with 9 bases left between them. During its preparation, the TCRbeta library received unique molecular identifiers. TCRdb reprocessed the PCR reads via MiXCR and lists one record per CDR3 protein. The profile shows fewer than 550,000 distinct CDR3 sequences, roughly 11% of them singletons. The clonotype was recovered from a female patient between 2 and 15 years old who had a stem cell transplant for aplastic anemia, so the T cells may come from the graft donor. The starting material was PBMCs, mostly from graft donor cells, obtained 180 days after TCRalphabeta/CD19-depleted stem cell transplant. V usage is TRBV28 and J usage is TRBJ2-7; a weak D match, TRBD2 (5 bases). The CDR3 sequence: CASSLAGKYEQYF. The CDR3 nucleotides read TGTGCCAGCAGTTTAGCGGGCAAGTACGAGCAGTACTTC. The full variable domain, in which reference TRBV28 and TRBJ2-7 provide the parts outside the CDR3, is DVKVTQSSRYLVKRTGEKVFLECVQDMDHENMFWYRQDPGLGLRLIYFSYDVKMKEKGDIPEGYSVSREKKERFSLILESASTNQTSMYLCASSLAGKYEQYFGPGTRLTVT.